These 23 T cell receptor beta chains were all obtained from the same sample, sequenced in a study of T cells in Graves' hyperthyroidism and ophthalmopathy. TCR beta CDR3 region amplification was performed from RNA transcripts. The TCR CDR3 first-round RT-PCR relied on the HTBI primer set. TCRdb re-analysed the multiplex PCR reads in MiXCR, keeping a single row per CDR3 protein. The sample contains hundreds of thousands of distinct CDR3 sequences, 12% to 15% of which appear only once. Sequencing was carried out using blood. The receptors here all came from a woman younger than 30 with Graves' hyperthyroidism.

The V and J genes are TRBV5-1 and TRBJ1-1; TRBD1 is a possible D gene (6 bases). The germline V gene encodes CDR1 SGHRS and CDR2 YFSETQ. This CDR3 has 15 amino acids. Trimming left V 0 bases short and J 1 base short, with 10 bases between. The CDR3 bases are TGCGCCAGCAGCTTGGCCTGGGGGCCGAACACTGAAGCTTTCTTT. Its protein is CASSLAWGPNTEAFF. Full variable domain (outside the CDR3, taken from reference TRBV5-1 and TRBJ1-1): KAGVTQTPRYLIKTRGQQVTLSCSPISGHRSVSWYQQTPGQGLQFLFEYFSETQRNKGNFPGRFSGRQFSNSRSEMNVSTLELGDSALYLCASSLAWGPNTEAFFGQGTRLTVV.

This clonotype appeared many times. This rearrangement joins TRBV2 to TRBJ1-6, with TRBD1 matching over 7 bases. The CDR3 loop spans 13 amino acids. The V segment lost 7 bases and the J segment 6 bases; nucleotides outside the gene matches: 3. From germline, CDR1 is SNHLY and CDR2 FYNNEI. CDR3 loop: CASTGQINSPLHF. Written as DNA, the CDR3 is TGTGCCAGCACGGGACAGATTAATTCACCCCTCCACTTT.

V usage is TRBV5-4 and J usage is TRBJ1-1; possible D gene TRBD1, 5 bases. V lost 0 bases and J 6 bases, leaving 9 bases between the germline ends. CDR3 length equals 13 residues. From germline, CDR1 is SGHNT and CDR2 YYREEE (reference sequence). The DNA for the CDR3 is TGTGCCAGCAGCTTGGACCCGGGACCTGAAGCTTTCTTT. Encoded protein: CASSLDPGPEAFF.

CDR3 amino acids: CASSLAGYSTDTQYF. As DNA, the CDR3 is TGCGCCAGCAGCTTGGCAGGGTACTCCACAGATACGCAGTATTTT. The V and J genes are TRBV5-1 and TRBJ2-3; D is perhaps TRBD1 (5 bases). The V gene's germline CDR1 is SGHRS and CDR2 YFSETQ. The length of the CDR3 is 15 residues. Trimming shortened V by 0 bases and J by 2 bases, and 10 bases separated the two germline ends.

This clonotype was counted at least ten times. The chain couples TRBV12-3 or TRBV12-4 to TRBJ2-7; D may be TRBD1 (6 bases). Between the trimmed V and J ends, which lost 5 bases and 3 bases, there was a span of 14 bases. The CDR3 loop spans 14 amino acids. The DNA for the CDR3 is TGTGCCAGCAGTCTACAGGGATCCTACTACGAGCAGTACTTC. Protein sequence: CASSLQGSYYEQYF.

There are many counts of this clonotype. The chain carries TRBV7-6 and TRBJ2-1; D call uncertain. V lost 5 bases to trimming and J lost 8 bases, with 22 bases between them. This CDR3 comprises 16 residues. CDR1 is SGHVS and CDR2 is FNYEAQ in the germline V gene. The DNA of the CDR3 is TGTGCCAGCAGCCCATCCCCCGGGCTAGAGACCCATGAGCAGTTCTTC. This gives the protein CASSPSPGLETHEQFF.

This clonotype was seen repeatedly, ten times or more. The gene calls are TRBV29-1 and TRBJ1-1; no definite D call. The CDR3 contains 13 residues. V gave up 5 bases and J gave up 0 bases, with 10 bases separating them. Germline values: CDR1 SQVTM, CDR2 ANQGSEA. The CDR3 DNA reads TGCAGCGTTTTCGGCACAATGAACACTGAAGCTTTCTTT. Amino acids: CSVFGTMNTEAFF.

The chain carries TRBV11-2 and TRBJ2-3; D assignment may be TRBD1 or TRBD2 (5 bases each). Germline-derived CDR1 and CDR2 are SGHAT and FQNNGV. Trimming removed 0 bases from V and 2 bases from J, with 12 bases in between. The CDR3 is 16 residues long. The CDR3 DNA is TGTGCCAGCAGCTTAGATTCGAGGGACCACACAGATACGCAGTATTTT. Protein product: CASSLDSRDHTDTQYF.

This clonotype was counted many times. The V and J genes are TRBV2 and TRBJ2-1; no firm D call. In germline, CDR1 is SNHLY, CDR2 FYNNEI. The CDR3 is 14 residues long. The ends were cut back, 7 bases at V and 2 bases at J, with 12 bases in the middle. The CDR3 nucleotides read TGTGCCAGCATCGAGACATTCCCCTACAATGAGCAGTTCTTC. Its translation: CASIETFPYNEQFF.

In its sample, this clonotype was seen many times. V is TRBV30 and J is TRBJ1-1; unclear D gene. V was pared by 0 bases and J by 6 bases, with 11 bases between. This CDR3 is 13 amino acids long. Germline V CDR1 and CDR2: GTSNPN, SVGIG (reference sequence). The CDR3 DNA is TGTGCCTGGAGTGTACCCCCGGGCTCTGAAGCTTTCTTT. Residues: CAWSVPPGSEAFF.

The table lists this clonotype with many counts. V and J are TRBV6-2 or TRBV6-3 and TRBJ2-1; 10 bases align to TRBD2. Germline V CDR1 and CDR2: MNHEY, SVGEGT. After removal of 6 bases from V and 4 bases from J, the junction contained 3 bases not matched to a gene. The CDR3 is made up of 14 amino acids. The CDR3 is CASSGLAAYNEQFF. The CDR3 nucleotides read TGTGCCAGCAGCGGACTAGCGGCGTACAATGAGCAGTTCTTC.

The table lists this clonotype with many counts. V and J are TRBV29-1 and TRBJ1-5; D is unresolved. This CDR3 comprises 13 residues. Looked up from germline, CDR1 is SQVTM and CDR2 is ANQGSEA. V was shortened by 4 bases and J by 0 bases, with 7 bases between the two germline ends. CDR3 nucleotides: TGCAGCGTTGGGGAGAATAGCAATCAGCCCCAGCATTTT. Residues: CSVGENSNQPQHF.

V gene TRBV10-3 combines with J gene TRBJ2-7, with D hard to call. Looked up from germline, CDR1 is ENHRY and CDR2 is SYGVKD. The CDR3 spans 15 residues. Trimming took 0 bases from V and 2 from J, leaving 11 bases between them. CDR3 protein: CAISESGGGTYEQYF. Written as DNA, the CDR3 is TGTGCCATCAGTGAGTCAGGCGGCGGAACCTACGAGCAGTACTTC.

DNA of the CDR3: TGCAGCGTTGAAGGGACTATAGGGGGCACCGGGGAGCTGTTTTTT. Translated, it gives CSVEGTIGGTGELFF. The V and J genes are TRBV29-1 and TRBJ2-2; tentatively, D is TRBD1 or TRBD2 (6 bases each). The CDR3 length is 15 residues. The V end was cut by 1 base, the J end by 4 bases, with 13 bases between. Germline lookup yields CDR1 SQVTM and CDR2 ANQGSEA.

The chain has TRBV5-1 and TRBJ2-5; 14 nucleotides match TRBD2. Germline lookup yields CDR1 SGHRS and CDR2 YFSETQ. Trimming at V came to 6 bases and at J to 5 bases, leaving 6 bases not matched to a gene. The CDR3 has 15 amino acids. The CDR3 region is CASTEGLAGVETQYF. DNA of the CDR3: TGCGCCAGCACCGAGGGACTAGCGGGAGTTGAGACCCAGTACTTC.

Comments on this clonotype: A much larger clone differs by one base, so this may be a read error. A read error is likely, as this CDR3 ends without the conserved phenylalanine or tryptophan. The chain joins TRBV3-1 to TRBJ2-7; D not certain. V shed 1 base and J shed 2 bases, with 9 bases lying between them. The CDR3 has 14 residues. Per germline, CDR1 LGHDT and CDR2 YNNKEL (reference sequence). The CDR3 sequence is CASSQAFRAYEQYS. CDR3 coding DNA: TGTGCCAGCAGCCAAGCCTTTCGGGCCTACGAGCAGTACTCC.

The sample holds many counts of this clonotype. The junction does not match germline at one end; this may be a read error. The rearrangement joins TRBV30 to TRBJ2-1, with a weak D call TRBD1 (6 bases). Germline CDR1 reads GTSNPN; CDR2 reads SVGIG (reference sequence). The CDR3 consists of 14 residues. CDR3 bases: TGTGCCTGGAAACCAAACCTCCGGGACAAGGAGCAGTTCTTC. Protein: CAWKPNLRDKEQFF.

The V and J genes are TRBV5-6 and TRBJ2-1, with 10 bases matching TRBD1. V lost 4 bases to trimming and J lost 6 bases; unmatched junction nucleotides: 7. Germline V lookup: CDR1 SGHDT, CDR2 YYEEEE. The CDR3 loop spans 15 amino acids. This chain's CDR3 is CASSQGQGRSNEQFF. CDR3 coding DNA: TGTGCCAGCAGCCAGGGACAGGGGAGGTCCAATGAGCAGTTCTTC.

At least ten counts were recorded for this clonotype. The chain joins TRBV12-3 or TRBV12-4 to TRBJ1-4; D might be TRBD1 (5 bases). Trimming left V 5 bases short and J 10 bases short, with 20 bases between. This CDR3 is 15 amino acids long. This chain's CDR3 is CASSTVGAQGGKLFF. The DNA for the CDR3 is TGTGCCAGCAGTACTGTCGGGGCCCAGGGTGGAAAACTGTTTTTT.

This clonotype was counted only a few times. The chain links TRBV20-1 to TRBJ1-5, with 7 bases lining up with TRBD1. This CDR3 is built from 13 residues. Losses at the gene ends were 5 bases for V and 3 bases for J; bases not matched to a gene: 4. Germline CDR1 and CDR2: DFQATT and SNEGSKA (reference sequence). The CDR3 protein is CSALDRINQPQHF. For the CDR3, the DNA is TGCAGTGCTCTGGACAGGATCAATCAGCCCCAGCATTTT.

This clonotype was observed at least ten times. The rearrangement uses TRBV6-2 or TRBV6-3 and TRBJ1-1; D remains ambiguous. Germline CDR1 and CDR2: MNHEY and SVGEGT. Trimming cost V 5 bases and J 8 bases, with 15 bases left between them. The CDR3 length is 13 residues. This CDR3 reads CASSPTLWVEAFF. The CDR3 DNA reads TGTGCCAGCAGTCCGACCCTTTGGGTGGAAGCTTTCTTT.

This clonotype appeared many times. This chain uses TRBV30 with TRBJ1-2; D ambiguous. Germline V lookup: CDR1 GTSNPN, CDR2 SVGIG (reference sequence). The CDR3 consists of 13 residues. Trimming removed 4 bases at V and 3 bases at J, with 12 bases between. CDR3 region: CAWTAGLYYGYTF. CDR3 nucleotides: TGTGCCTGGACGGCCGGGCTCTACTATGGCTACACCTTC.

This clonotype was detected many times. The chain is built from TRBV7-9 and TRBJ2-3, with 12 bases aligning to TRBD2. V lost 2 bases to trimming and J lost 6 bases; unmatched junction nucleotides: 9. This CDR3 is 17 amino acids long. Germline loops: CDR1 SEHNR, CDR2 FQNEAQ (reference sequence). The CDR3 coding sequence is TGTGCCAGCAGCTTACCAAGACTAGCGGGAGCCACCGATACGCAGTATTTT. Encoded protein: CASSLPRLAGATDTQYF.